This T cell receptor (beta chain) was profiled in a study of T cell repertoires in cytomegalovirus infection. Looking at the study overall: HLA-C-restricted CMV epitopes, recently identified, and well-studied HLA-B-restricted ones were used by the study. Through public TCR beta signatures, both CMV infection and matching HLA type were indicated. The study, taken as a whole, reports: Carriers of CMV plus the relevant HLA were identified by cumulative public TCR beta family frequency. HLA-C-restricted CMV clonotypes gave the most frequent clonotype in two of eight donors.

This CDR3 contains 12 residues. Germline assignment: CDR1 SGHTA and CDR2 FQGNSA. V lost 6 bases and J lost 5, with 8 bases in between. TCRdb fed the reads into MiXCR, producing one record per CDR3 protein. The sample shows about 120,000 distinct CDR3 sequences, around 30% of them seen only once. This clonotype has only one observation. Its specificity is unknown. This may stem from a read error, because a much larger clone lies one nucleotide away. This sample comprised CD8+ T cells from cultured PBMCs, obtained from culture after CMV antigen stimulation. V and J are TRBV7-2 and TRBJ2-1; D is possibly TRBD2 (5 bases). This sequence was found in a human donor in good health (CMV status not recorded). Some clones in this sample may be carry-over from other donors' samples. The CDR3 DNA follows: TGTGCCAGCAGGAATAGCGACAATGAGCAGTTCTTC. It translates to CASRNSDNEQFF.